This T cell receptor beta chain was recorded in a study of monozygotic twins with inflammatory bowel disease. The CDR3 length is 15 residues. The germline V gene encodes CDR1 SGHRS and CDR2 YFSETQ. For every TCR library, roughly 3.5 ug of total RNA was used. TCRdb re-called the 5' RACE reads; every CDR3 protein appears as one record, without DNA. The ten top clones account for 2% to 2.5%, within a sample of 300,000 to 350,000 distinct CDR3 sequences. Study findings and constraints: Especially with disease activity, IBD patients shared fewer clonotypes with others than healthy twins did. Neither one strong signal nor one clonotype associated with IBD was supported. Against healthy co-twins, IBD patients had lower TCRbeta diversity (measured by inverse Simpson).

As regards this clonotype: Its antigen is unidentified.

This sequence was found in a human donor with ulcerative colitis or Crohn's disease, or a healthy co-twin of an affected twin (not recorded which). Sequencing was carried out using blood. V is TRBV5-1 and J is TRBJ2-1; TCRdb calls TRBD2, which cannot be checked without DNA. The CDR3 loop is CASSIAGGRYNEQFF.